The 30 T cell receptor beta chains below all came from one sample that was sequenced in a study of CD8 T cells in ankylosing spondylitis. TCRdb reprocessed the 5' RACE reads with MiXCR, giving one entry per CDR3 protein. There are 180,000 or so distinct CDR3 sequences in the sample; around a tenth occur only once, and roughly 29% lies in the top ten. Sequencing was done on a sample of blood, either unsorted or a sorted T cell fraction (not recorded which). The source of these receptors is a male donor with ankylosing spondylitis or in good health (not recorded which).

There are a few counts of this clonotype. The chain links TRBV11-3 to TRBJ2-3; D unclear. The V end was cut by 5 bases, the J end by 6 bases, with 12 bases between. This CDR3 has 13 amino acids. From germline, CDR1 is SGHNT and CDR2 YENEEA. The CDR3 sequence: CASSGVAVDTQYF. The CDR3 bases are TGTGCCAGCAGCGGGGTAGCCGTGGATACGCAGTATTTT.

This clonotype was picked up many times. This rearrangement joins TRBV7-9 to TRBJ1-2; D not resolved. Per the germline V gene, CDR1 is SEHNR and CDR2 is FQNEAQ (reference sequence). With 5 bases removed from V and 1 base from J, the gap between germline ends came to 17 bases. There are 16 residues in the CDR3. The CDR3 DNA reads TGTGCCAGCAGCCTATATCCCACAGACCTTAACTATGGCTACACCTTC. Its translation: CASSLYPTDLNYGYTF.

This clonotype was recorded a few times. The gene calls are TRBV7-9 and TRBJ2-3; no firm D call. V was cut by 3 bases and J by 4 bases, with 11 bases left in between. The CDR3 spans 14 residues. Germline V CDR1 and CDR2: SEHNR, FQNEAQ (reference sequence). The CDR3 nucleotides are TGTGCCAGCAGCTTCCGACCGGGCGCAGATACGCAGTATTTT. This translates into CASSFRPGADTQYF.

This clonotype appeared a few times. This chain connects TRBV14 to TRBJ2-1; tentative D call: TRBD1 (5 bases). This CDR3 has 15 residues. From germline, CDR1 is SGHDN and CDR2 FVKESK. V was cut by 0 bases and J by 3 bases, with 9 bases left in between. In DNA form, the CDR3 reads TGTGCCAGCAGCCAAGACCAGGGATACTACAATGAGCAGTTCTTC. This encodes CASSQDQGYYNEQFF.

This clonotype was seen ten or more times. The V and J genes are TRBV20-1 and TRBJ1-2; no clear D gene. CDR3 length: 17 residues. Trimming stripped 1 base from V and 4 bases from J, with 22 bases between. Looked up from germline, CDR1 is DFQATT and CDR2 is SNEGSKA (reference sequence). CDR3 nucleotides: TGCAGTGCTAGAGGGTTGGCAGGAAGGGCGAGAGGCTATGGCTACACCTTC. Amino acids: CSARGLAGRARGYGYTF.

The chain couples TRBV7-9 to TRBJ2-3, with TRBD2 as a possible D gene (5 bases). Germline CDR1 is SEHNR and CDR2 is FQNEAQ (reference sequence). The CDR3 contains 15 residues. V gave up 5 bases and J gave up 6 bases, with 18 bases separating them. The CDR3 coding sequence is TGTGCCAGCAGCCCAACCCGGGGTGTTGACGATACGCAGTATTTT. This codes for CASSPTRGVDDTQYF.

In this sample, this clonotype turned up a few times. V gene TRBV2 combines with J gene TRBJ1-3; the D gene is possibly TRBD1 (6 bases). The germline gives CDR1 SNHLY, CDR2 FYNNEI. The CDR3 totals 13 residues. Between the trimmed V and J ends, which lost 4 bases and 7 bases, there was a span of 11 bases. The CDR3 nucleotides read TGTGCCAGCAGTGCATACCAGGGGAACACCATATATTTT. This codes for CASSAYQGNTIYF.

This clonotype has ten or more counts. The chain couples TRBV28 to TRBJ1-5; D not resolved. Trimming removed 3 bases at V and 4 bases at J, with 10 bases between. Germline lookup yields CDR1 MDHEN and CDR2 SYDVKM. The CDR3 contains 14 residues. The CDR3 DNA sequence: TGTGCCAGCAGTTTGGTAACCGGTAATCAGCCCCAGCATTTT. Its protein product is CASSLVTGNQPQHF.

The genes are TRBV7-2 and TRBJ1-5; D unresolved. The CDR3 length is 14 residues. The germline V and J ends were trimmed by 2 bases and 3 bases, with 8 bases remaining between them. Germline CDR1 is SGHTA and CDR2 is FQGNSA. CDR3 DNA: TGTGCCAGCAGCTTAAGGGTGATCAATCAGCCCCAGCATTTT. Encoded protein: CASSLRVINQPQHF. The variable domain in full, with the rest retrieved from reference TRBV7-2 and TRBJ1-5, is GAGVSQSPSNKVTEKGKDVELRCDPISGHTALYWYRQSLGQGLEFLIYFQGNSAPDKSGLPSDRFSAERTGGSVSTLTIQRTQQEDSAVYLCASSLRVINQPQHFGDGTRLSIL.

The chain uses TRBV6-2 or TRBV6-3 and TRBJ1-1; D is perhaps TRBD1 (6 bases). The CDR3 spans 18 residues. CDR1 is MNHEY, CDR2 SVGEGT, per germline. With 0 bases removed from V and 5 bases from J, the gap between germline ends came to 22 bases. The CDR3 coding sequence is TGTGCCAGCAGTTACTCGATCCCCGGAGTGGGGGCAAGTACTGAAGCTTTCTTT. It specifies CASSYSIPGVGASTEAFF.

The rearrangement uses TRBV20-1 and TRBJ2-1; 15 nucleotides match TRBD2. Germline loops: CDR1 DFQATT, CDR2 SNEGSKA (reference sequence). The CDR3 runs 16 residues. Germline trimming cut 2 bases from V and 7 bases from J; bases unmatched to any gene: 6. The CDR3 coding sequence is TGCAGTGCTAGACCAATCGGGACTAGCGGGAGGAATGAGCAGTTCTTC. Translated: CSARPIGTSGRNEQFF.

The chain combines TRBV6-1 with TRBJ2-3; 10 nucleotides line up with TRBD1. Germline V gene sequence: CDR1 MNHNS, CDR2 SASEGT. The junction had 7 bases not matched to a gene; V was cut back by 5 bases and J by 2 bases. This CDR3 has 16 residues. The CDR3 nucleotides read TGTGCCAGCAGTCCCGGGACAGGGGTGCTCACAGATACGCAGTATTTT. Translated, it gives CASSPGTGVLTDTQYF.

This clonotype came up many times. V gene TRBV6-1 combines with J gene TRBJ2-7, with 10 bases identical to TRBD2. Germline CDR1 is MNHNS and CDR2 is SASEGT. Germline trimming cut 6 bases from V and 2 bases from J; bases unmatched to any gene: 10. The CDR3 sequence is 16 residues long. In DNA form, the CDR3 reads TGTGCCAGCAGACCCTTAACTAGCGGGGCCGCCTACGAGCAGTACTTC. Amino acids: CASRPLTSGAAYEQYF.

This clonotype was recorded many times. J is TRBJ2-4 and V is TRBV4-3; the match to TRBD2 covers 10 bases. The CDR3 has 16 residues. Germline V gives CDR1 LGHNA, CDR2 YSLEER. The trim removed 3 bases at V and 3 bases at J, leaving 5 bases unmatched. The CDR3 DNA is TGCGCCAGCAGCCACGGGACTAGCGCGAACAAAAACATTCAGTACTTC. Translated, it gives CASSHGTSANKNIQYF.

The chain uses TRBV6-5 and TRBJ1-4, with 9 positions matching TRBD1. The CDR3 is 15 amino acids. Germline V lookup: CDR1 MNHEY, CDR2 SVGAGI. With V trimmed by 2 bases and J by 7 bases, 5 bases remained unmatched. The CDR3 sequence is CASSYRDRDGEKLFF. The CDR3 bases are TGTGCCAGCAGTTACCGGGACAGGGATGGTGAAAAACTGTTTTTT.

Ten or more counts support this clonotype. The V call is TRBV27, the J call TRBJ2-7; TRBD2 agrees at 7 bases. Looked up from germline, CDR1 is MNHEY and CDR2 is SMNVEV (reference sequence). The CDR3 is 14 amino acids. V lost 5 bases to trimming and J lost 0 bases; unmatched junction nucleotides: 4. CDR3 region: CASSPTSPSYEQYF. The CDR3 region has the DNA TGTGCCAGCAGTCCGACTAGCCCCTCCTACGAGCAGTACTTC.

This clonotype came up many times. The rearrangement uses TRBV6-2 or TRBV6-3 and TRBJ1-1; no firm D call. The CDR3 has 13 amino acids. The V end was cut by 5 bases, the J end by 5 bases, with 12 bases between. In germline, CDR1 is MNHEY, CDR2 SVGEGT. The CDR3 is CASSNMGSTEAFF. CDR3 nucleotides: TGTGCCAGCAGTAACATGGGGTCTACTGAAGCTTTCTTT.

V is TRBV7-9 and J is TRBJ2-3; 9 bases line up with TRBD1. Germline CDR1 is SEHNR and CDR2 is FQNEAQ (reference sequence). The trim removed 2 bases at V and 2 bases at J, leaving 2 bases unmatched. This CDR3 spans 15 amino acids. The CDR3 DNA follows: TGTGCCAGCAGCTTAAGACAGGGGGTCACAGATACGCAGTATTTT. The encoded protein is CASSLRQGVTDTQYF.

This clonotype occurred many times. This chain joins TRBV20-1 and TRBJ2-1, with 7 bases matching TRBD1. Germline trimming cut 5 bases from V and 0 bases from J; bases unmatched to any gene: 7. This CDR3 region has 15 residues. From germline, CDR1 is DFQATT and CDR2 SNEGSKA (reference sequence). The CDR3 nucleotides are TGCAGTGCTGGAATAGGACAGGCCTCCTACAATGAGCAGTTCTTC. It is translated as CSAGIGQASYNEQFF.

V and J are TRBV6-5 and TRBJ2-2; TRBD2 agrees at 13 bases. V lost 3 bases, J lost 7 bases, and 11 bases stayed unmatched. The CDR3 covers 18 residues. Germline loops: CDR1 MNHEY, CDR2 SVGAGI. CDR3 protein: CASSYSTNGLAGVGELFF. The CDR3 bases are TGTGCCAGCAGTTATTCTACGAACGGACTAGCGGGAGTCGGGGAGCTGTTTTTT.

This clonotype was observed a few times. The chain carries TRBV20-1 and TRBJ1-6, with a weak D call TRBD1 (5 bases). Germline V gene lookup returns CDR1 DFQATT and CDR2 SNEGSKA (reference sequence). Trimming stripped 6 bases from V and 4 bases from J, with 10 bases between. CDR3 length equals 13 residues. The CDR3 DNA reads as TGCAGTGCGCTTGGGGGATATAATTCACCCCTCCACTTT. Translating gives CSALGGYNSPLHF.

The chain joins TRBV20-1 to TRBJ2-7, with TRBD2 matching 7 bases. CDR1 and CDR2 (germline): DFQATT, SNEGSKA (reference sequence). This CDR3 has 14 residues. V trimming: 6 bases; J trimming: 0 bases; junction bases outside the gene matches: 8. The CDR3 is CSARRGFSSYEQYF. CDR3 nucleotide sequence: TGCAGTGCCAGGCGGGGGTTTAGCTCCTACGAGCAGTACTTC.

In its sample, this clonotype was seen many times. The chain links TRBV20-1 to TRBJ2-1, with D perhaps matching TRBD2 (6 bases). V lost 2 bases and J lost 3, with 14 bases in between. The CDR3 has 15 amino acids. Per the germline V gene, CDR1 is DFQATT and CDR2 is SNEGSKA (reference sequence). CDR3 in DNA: TGCAGTGCTAGAAGCGGAATAGCGGACTACAATGAGCAGTTCTTC. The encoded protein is CSARSGIADYNEQFF.

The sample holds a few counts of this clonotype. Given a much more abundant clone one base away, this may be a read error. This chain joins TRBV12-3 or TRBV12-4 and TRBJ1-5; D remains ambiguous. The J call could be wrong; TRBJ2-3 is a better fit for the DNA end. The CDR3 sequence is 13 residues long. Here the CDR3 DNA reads TGTGCCAGCAGTTTAGGGGTCAATCAGCCCCAGTATTTT. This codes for CASSLGVNQPQYF.

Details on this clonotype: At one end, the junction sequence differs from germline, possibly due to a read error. The CDR3 bases are TGTACCATCAGTGAGTCAGACCGTGCCTGGACTGAAGCTTTCTTT. Translated: CTISESDRAWTEAFF. This sequence joins TRBV10-3 and TRBJ1-1; D is ambiguous. The germline V gene encodes CDR1 ENHRY and CDR2 SYGVKD. The CDR3 loop spans 15 amino acids.

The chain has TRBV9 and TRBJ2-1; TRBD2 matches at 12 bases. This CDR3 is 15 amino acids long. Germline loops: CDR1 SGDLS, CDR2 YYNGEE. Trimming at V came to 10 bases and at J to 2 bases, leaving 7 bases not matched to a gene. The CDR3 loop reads CAGAGLAGTYNEQFF. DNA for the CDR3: TGTGCCGGCGCCGGACTAGCGGGAACCTACAATGAGCAGTTCTTC.

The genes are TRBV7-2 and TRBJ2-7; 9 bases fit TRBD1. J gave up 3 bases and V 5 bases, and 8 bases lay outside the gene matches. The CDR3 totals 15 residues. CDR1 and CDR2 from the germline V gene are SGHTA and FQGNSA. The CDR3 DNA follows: TGTGCCAGCAGCGCCACAGGGGGCCCCTACTACGAGCAGTACTTC. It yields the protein CASSATGGPYYEQYF.

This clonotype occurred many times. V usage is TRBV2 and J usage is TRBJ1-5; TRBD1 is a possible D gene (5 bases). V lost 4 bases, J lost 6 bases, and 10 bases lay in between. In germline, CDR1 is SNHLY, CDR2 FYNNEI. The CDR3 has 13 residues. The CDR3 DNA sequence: TGTGCCAGCAGTGTGTGGGGGGTTCAGCCCCAGCATTTT. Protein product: CASSVWGVQPQHF.

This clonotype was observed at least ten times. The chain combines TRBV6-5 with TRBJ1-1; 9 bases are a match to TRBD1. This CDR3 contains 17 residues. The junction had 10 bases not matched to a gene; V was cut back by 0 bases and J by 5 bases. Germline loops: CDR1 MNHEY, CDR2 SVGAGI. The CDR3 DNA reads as TGTGCCAGCAGTTACTCGGGGACAGGGCTCCCTAGTACTGAAGCTTTCTTT. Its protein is CASSYSGTGLPSTEAFF.

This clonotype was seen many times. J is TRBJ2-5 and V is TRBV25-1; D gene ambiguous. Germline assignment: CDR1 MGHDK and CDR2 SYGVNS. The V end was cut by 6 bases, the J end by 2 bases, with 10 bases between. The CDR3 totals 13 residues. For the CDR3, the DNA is TGTGCCAGCAGGTCGGTGGAACAAGAGACCCAGTACTTC. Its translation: CASRSVEQETQYF.